This TCR beta chain came from a study of T cells in tumors after PD-1 blockade. CDR1 is LNHDA, CDR2 SQIVND, per germline (reference sequence). The CDR3 contains 16 residues. J lost 1 base, V lost 8 bases, and 8 bases had no gene match. Assay: immunoSEQ multiplex PCR; the TCRdb copy retains only in-frame clones and omits some. The sample lists roughly 59,000 clones, about four fifths seen once, with roughly 13% in the top ten. The input for sequencing was PBMCs, taken before anti-PD-1 treatment. The chain has TRBV19 and TRBJ1-5; 10 bases are a match to TRBD1. The receptor comes from a human donor with basal cell carcinoma. CDR3 nucleotide sequence: TGTGCCAGTGCAGACAGGGGGCGAGCGAGCAATCAGCCCCAGCATTTT. It codes for CASADRGRASNQPQHF.